These T cell receptor beta chains were read from a single sample in a study of blood T cell repertoires in COVID-19. Profiling relied on immunoSEQ multiplex PCR, and the TCRdb table lists in-frame clones only, not all of them. Of approximately 250,000 clones listed, just under 85% were seen once; the top ten hold 6% to 7%. Sequenced material: peripheral blood. Receptors were obtained from a woman aged 55-75 years with active or convalescent COVID-19. CDR3s include the opening cysteine and the closing phenylalanine or tryptophan. D genes are given only for firm matches. Some rows mark clone size as missing; the rest say once, few, many or name a class of expanded clone.

>TRBD2|16|.|TRBV7-2|TRBJ2-2
CASSLGPSGGAGELFF
TGTGCCAGCAGCTTAGGCCCTAGCGGTGGCGCCGGGGAGCTGTTTTTT
>.|15|.|TRBV6-5|TRBJ1-3
CASSYWGGSGNTIYF
TGTGCCAGCAGTTACTGGGGGGGATCTGGAAACACCATATATTTT
>TRBD1|15|.|TRBV10-1|TRBJ2-6
CASSPTGAGANVLTF
TGCGCCAGCAGTCCTACAGGGGCTGGGGCCAACGTCCTGACTTTC
>TRBD1|15|.|TRBV6-5|TRBJ1-5
CASRGQGVTNQPQHF
TGTGCCAGCAGAGGACAGGGAGTAACAAATCAGCCCCAGCATTTT
>.|15|.|TRBV27|TRBJ2-5
CASSLRRGSQETQYF
TGTGCCAGCAGTTTAAGAAGGGGCAGCCAAGAGACCCAGTACTTC
>TRBD2|16|.|TRBV14|TRBJ2-3
CASSRTSGGITDTQYF
TGTGCCAGCAGCCGGACTAGCGGGGGAATTACAGATACGCAGTATTTT
>TRBD2|16|once|TRBV28|TRBJ2-3
CASSPMTSGGASTQYF
TGTGCCAGCAGTCCAATGACTAGCGGGGGGGCCAGTACGCAGTATTTT
>.|13|medium-sized|TRBV29-1|TRBJ1-1
CSVGRGMNTEAFF
TGCAGCGTTGGAAGGGGCATGAACACTGAAGCTTTCTTT
>.|12|.|TRBV11-3|TRBJ2-3
CASSFGTDTQYF
TGTGCCAGCAGCTTCGGCACAGATACGCAGTATTTT
>TRBD2|15|.|TRBV30|TRBJ2-1
CAWSVPAGGVDEQFF
TGTGCCTGGAGTGTACCAGCGGGAGGGGTGGATGAGCAGTTCTTC
>TRBD1|14|.|TRBV5-1|TRBJ2-2
CASSPSGGTGELFF
TGCGCCAGCAGCCCCTCAGGGGGCACCGGGGAGCTGTTTTTT
>.|16|.|TRBV3-1/TRBV3-2|TRBJ1-2
CASSPRIRGANYGYTF
TGTGCCAGCAGCCCTCGAATCCGGGGAGCTAACTATGGCTACACCTTC
>.|14|.|TRBV29-1|TRBJ1-1
CSGEGGRGNTEAFF
TGCAGCGGAGAAGGGGGTAGGGGGAACACTGAAGCTTTCTTT
>TRBD1|15|.|TRBV5-6|TRBJ1-3
CASSSLQGSGNTIYF
TGTGCCAGCAGCTCATTACAGGGGTCTGGAAACACCATATATTTT
>TRBD2|15|.|TRBV2|TRBJ2-1
CASSVRAGGQGEQFF
TGTGCCAGCAGTGTACGAGCGGGGGGGCAGGGTGAGCAGTTCTTC
>TRBD2|14|.|TRBV7-3|TRBJ2-2
CASSFSGKGGELFF
TGTGCCAGCAGCTTTAGCGGGAAGGGCGGGGAGCTGTTTTTT
>TRBD1|14|.|TRBV19|TRBJ1-2
CASRRDRGRNGYTF
TGTGCCAGTAGAAGAGACAGGGGGCGGAATGGCTACACCTTC
>.|13|.|TRBV27|TRBJ2-3
CASTGYSTDTQYF
TGTGCCAGTACAGGGTATTCCACAGATACGCAGTATTTT